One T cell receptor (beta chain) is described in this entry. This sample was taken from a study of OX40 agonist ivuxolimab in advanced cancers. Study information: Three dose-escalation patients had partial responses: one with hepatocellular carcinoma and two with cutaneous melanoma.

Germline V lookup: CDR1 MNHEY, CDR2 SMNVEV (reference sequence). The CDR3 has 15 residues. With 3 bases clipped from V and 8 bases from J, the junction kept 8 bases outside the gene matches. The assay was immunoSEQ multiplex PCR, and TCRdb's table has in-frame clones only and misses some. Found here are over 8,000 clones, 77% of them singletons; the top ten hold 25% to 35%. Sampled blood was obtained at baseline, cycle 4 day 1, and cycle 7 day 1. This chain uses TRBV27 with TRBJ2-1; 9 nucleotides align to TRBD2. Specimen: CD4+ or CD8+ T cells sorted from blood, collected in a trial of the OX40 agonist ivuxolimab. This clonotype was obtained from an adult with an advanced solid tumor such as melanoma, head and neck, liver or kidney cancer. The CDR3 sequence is CASSFFAGGHYEQFF. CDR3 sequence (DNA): TGTGCCAGCAGTTTCTTTGCGGGAGGGCACTATGAGCAGTTCTTC.